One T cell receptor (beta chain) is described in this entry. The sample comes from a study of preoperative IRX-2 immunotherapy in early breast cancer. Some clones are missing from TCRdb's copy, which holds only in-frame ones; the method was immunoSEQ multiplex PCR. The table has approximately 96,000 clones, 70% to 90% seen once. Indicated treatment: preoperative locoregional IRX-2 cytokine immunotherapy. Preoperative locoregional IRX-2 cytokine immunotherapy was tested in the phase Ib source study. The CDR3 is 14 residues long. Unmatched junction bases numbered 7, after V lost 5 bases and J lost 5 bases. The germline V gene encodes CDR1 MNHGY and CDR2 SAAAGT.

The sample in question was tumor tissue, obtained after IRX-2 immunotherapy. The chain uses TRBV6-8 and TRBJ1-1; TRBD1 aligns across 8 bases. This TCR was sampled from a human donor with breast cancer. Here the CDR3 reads CASSPGQGTTEAFF. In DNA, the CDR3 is TGTGCCAGCAGTCCCGGACAGGGAACGACTGAAGCTTTCTTT.